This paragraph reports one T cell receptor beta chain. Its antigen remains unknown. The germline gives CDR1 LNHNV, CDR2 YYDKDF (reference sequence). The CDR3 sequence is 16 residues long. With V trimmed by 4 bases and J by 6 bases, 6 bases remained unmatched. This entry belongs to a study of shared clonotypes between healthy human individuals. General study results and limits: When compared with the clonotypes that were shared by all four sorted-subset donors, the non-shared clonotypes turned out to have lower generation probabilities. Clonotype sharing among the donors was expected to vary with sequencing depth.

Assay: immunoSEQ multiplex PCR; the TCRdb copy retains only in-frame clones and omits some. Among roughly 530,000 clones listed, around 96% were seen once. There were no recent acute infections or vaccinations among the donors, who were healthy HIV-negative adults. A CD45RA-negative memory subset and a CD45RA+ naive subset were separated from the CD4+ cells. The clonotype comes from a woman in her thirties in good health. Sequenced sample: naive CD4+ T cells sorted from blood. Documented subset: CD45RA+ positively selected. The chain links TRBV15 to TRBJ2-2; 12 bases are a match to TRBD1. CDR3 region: CATSKGQGAPPGELFF. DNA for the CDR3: TGTGCCACCAGCAAGGGACAGGGGGCACCTCCCGGGGAGCTGTTTTTT. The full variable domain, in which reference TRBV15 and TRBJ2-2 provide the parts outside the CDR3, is DAMVIQNPRYQVTQFGKPVTLSCSQTLNHNVMYWYQQKSSQAPKLLFHYYDKDFNNEADTPDNFQSRRPNTSFCFLDIRSPGLGDTAMYLCATSKGQGAPPGELFFGEGSRLTVL.